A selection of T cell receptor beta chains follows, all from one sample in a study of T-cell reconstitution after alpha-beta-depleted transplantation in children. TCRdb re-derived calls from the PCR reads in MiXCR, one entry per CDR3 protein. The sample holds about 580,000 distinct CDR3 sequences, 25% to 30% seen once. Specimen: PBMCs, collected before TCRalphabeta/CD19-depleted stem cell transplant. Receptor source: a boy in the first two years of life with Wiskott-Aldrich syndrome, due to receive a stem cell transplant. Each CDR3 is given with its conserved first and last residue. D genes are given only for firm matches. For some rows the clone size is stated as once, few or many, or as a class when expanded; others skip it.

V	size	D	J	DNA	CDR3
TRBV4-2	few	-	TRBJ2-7	TGTGCCAGCAGCCCGGCGGCCGGCGAGCAGTACTTC	CASSPAAGEQYF
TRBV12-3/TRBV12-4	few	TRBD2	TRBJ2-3	TGTGCCAGCAGTCCCTGGACTAGCCCGCAGGATACGCAGTATTTT	CASSPWTSPQDTQYF
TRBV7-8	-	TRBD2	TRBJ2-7	TGTGCCAGCAGCTTGGGGTCCCAAAGCGGGAGGAGCTCCTACGAGCAGTACTTC	CASSLGSQSGRSSYEQYF
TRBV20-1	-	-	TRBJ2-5	TGCAGTGCTAGTTGGGCGGGGGAGACCCAGTACTTC	CSASWAGETQYF
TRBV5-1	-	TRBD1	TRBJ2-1	TGCGCCAGCAGCTCGACAGGGTTCAATGAGCAGTTCTTC	CASSSTGFNEQFF
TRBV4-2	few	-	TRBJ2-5	TGTGCCAGCAGCCAAGATCCTGCCGGGACGCCGGCCGAGACCCAGTACTTC	CASSQDPAGTPAETQYF
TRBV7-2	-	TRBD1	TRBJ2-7	TGTGCCAGCAGCCGGGACAGGGGCTTCTACGAGCAGTACTTC	CASSRDRGFYEQYF
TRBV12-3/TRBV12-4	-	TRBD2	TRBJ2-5	TGTGCCAGCAGTTGTGGCGGGAGGGAGACCCAGTACTTC	CASSCGGRETQYF
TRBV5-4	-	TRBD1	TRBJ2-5	TGTGCCAGCAGCCACACAGGGGCCTCGTACCAAGAGACCCAGTACTTC	CASSHTGASYQETQYF
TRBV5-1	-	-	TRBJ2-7	TGCGCCAGCAGCTTCGGTGATCTCTACGAGCAGTACTTC	CASSFGDLYEQYF